Each of the 8 T cell receptor beta chains below was sequenced from the same sample in a study of cytomegalovirus exposure and HLA in healthy donors. The PCR was carried out with 60 Vbeta primers and 13 Jbeta primers. Only in-frame clones appear in the TCRdb table, and some are missing; sequencing was by immunoSEQ multiplex PCR. This table has about 230,000 clones, about 83% appearing once. Sequences were obtained from PBMCs. All receptors come from a human donor in good health.

CDR3 in DNA: TGTGCCAGCCTACAGGGGCTTGAAGCTTTCTTT. Translation: CASLQGLEAFF. The chain links TRBV6-5 to TRBJ1-1; 7 nucleotides align to TRBD1. From germline, CDR1 is MNHEY and CDR2 SVGAGI. This CDR3 region has 11 residues. V shed 8 bases and J 7 bases; nucleotides not matched to a gene: 4.

This CDR3 is CASSATGVDRYGYTF. The CDR3 nucleotides are TGTGCCAGCAGCGCCACAGGGGTAGATCGCTATGGCTACACCTTC. The chain couples TRBV9 to TRBJ1-2; the match to TRBD1 covers 7 bases. Germline V gene sequence: CDR1 SGDLS, CDR2 YYNGEE. The CDR3 has 15 residues. J gave up 4 bases and V 3 bases, and 9 bases lay outside the gene matches.

This clone was detected a few times. The genes are TRBV28 and TRBJ1-4, with a weak D call TRBD1 (5 bases). The ends were cut back, 3 bases at V and 6 bases at J, with 11 bases in the middle. Germline CDR1 and CDR2: MDHEN and SYDVKM. The CDR3 length is 14 residues. In DNA, the CDR3 is TGTGCCAGCAGTTTTTCAGGGATTGATGAAAAACTGTTTTTT. Encoded protein: CASSFSGIDEKLFF.

This clone was observed a few times. The chain has TRBV10-3 and TRBJ2-7; weak D call: TRBD1 (5 bases). Germline V gene lookup returns CDR1 ENHRY and CDR2 SYGVKD. The CDR3 is 13 amino acids. V was pared by 6 bases and J by 1 base, with 10 bases between. The CDR3 DNA reads as TGTGCCATCAGGGTGACAGCTTCCTACGAGCAGTACTTC. This sequence encodes CAIRVTASYEQYF.

This chain links TRBV30 with TRBJ2-3; TRBD2 might be the D (5 bases). This CDR3 contains 13 residues. V was shortened by 4 bases and J by 4 bases, with 12 bases between the two germline ends. CDR1 and CDR2 (germline): GTSNPN, SVGIG (reference sequence). The CDR3 loop is CAWTASPADTQYF. The CDR3 DNA reads TGTGCCTGGACGGCTAGCCCCGCAGATACGCAGTATTTT.

CDR3 DNA: TGTGCCAGCAGCGCACCCGGGACAGGGCCCTACGAGCAGTACTTC. This codes for CASSAPGTGPYEQYF. The rearrangement links TRBV5-4 to TRBJ2-7; 9 nucleotides match TRBD1. Germline trimming cut 4 bases from V and 2 bases from J; bases unmatched to any gene: 7. Germline V gene sequence: CDR1 SGHNT, CDR2 YYREEE (reference sequence). This CDR3 contains 15 residues.

J is TRBJ2-4 and V is TRBV27; TRBD2 agrees at 8 bases. V dropped 3 bases and J dropped 2; count of bases not matched to a gene: 12. CDR3 size: 18 residues. The V gene's germline CDR1 is MNHEY and CDR2 SMNVEV (reference sequence). In DNA form, the CDR3 reads TGTGCCAGCAGTTTCGAGTGGGGGGTAGCGGGAACCAAAAACATTCAGTACTTC. It specifies CASSFEWGVAGTKNIQYF.

The sample holds a few counts of this clone. The chain couples TRBV27 to TRBJ1-5; D remains unclear. The germline V gene encodes CDR1 MNHEY and CDR2 SMNVEV (reference sequence). The CDR3 runs 16 residues. V lost 8 bases and J lost 0, with 17 bases in between. CDR3 nucleotide sequence: TGTGCCAGCCGGTCCCTCTCGGAGTATAGCAATCAGCCCCAGCATTTT. Translated: CASRSLSEYSNQPQHF.